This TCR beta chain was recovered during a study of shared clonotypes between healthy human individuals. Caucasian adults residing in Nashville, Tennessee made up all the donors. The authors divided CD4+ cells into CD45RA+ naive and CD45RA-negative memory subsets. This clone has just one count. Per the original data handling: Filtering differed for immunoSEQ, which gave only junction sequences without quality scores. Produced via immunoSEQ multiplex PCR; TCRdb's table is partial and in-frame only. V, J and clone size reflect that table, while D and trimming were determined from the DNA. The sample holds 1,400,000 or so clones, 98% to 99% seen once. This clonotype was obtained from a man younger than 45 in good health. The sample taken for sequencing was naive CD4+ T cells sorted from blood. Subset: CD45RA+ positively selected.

CDR3 protein: CASSPDRGANYGYTF. The DNA for the CDR3 is TGTGCCAGCAGCCCGGACAGGGGGGCTAACTATGGCTACACCTTC. The gene calls are TRBV7-2 and TRBJ1-2; 10 nucleotides agree with TRBD1. This CDR3 has 15 amino acids. Germline CDR1 and CDR2: SGHTA and FQGNSA. Trimming at V came to 5 bases and at J to 0 bases, leaving 3 bases not matched to a gene.